Here is one TCR beta chain with its context. It has no known antigen specificity. No clone much larger than this one lies a single base away; base qualities are absent. This specimen comes from a study of shared clonotypes between healthy human individuals (dated by TCRdb to 2019 to 2021). At the level of the whole study: A couple of women and a few men aged 18 to 49 years were included in the cohort. For each donor, three plates each were used for CD4 naive and CD4 memory, two plates were used for CD8 naive, and one plate was used for CD8 memory. To estimate repertoire size and how much clonotypes are shared between individuals, the study performed deep sequencing of blood TCR repertoires from five healthy adults. To increase sequencing depth and limit assay-specific biases, different laboratories used diverse techniques to prepare libraries and sequence TCR repertoires. Per donor, leukapheresis produced somewhere between about 0.94 and 8.9 billion PBMCs. What the work shows at the level of the full study, not this receptor alone: Based on pairwise subsampling, the degree of clonotype sharing among donors was expected to be affected by sequencing depth. Sampling was limited to blood, and TCR repertoires in tissue likely differ from TCR repertoires in blood. Because the study included a small number of donors, the genetic and exposure-history diversity represented was limited. When a few donors were compared, the shared fraction of clonotypes was around 5.1% for naive CD4, 3.5% to 4% for naive CD8, more than 2% for memory CD4, and 0.35% to 0.4% for memory CD8. Compared with non-shared clonotypes, clonotypes shared by all four sorted-subset donors had higher generation probabilities. Rarefaction of sorted-subset datasets indicated incomplete sequencing despite the large sequencing depth. Naive subsets generally had larger estimated clonotype richness than memory subsets.

The donors were healthy, HIV-negative adults who had no recently reported acute infections or vaccinations. Every donor was a Caucasian adult living in Nashville, Tennessee, USA. CD4+ T cells were enriched through magnetic negative selection, after which naive cells were positively selected on CD45RA and the remaining negative fraction served as the memory subset. Blood was obtained by leukapheresis, after which PBMCs were separated by Ficoll-Histopaque density gradient centrifugation and cryopreserved in liquid nitrogen vapor phase. Analytical flow cytometry was used to check the purity and quantity of each magnetically sorted T cell population. Genomic DNA was isolated from each sorted fraction and quantified by UV absorbance on a Nanodrop 2000c. V and J lose 5 bases and 6 bases, and a span of 13 bases separates them. The germline V gene (reference sequence) specifies SEHNR as CDR1 and FQNEAQ as CDR2. Taken from cysteine to phenylalanine, the CDR3 has 13 residues. Just the 39-base CDR3 DNA is kept, in frame starting at base 1.

TCR CDR3 regions were amplified from genomic DNA by multiplex PCR using the deep immunoSEQ assay. Extracted genomic DNA from each cell subset was distributed evenly across all wells of several immunoSEQ 96-well plates, and each plate was treated as a replicate. For sorted subsets, approximately 200 ng of genomic DNA, equivalent to around 31,000 T cell genomes, went into each replicate PCR. Purified libraries were quantified with a Qubit 3.0 fluorometer, sized on a Bioanalyzer 2100, and re-quantified with the KAPA Library Quantification kit. A separate single-read 150-cycle Illumina NextSeq 550 flow cell was used to sequence each immunoSEQ 96-well plate. The paper's processing steps were these. Because the immunoSEQ output held only junctional sequences and lacked quality scores, the filtering could not match the filtering applied to full-length reads. Sequences were annotated with PyIR, a Python wrapper for IgBLAST v1.9, using IMGT germline references to assign V/J genes and CDR3. Reads were filtered out if the reads had weak V/J assignments (E-value above 1e-6), no CDR3, stop codons, out-of-frame junctions, or ambiguous translated residues. A V3J clonotype was defined by an identical inferred V gene, J gene, and CDR3 amino acid sequence. Percentage overlap between repertoires was calculated by dividing the number of shared unique clonotypes by the size of the smaller repertoire. RTK rarefaction, the Chao1 estimator, and Recon v2.1 estimates of unobserved clonotypes were used to assess repertoire richness. Generation probabilities were computed with OLGA for all TCRbeta clonotypes obtained by the gDNA method from a handful of donors. TCRdb retrieved this table from immuneACCESS and kept in-frame rearrangements only. Not all clones are present; in checked studies, unresolved V genes account for under half, and no reason is known for the remainder. V, J and clone size are taken as reported in that table, and D and trimming were inferred from the DNA itself. The sample profile shows 2 million to 2.5 million clones; about 90% of them were found once. The ten most abundant clones make up 0.37% of the sample.

The sequenced sample was naive CD4+ T cells from PBMCs. This sample's cell subset or site label indicates: CD45RA+ positively selected. The sequence is built from TRBV7-9 and TRBJ1-2; TRBD1 might be the D gene, on 6 matching bases. The TCR sequence derives from a man between 18 and 35 years old in good health. Some clones in this sample may be carry-over from other donors' samples. The CDR3 protein sequence reads: CASSRRGIDGYTF. The bases are TGTGCCAGCAGCCGCAGGGGCATTGATGGCTACACCTTC. This CDR3, with the reference TRBV7-9 and TRBJ1-2 proteins standing in past its ends, gives the full variable domain DTGVSQNPRHKITKRGQNVTFRCDPISEHNRLYWYRQTLGQGPEFLTYFQNEAQLEKSRLLSDRFSAERPKGSFSTLEIQRTEQGDSAMYLCASSRRGIDGYTFGSGTRLTVV.